The 14 T cell receptor beta chains below come from one sample, sequenced in a study of cytomegalovirus exposure and HLA in healthy donors. Primers included in the PCR were 60 Vbeta and 13 Jbeta primers. TCRdb keeps only in-frame clones here, not all; method: immunoSEQ multiplex PCR. There are 150,000 to 160,000 clones in the sample; about four fifths occur only once, and roughly 7.7% lies in the top ten. The sequenced sample was PBMCs. These receptors were collected from a young man in good health and CMV-seropositive.

This sequence joins TRBV7-8 and TRBJ1-1, with D possibly TRBD1 on 6 matching bases. The CDR3 is 13 residues long. From germline, CDR1 is SGHVS and CDR2 FQNEAQ. Between the trimmed V and J ends, which lost 6 bases and 3 bases, there was a span of 11 bases. The CDR3: CASSLGGDTEAFF. The CDR3 nucleotides read TGTGCCAGCAGTCTAGGGGGGGACACTGAAGCTTTCTTT. Together with reference TRBV7-8 and TRBJ1-1, the CDR3 gives the full variable domain: GAGVSQSPRYKVAKRGQDVALRCDPISGHVSLFWYQQALGQGPEFLTYFQNEAQLDKSGLPSDRFFAERPEGSVSTLKIQRTQQEDSAVYLCASSLGGDTEAFFGQGTRLTVV.

V gene TRBV27 combines with J gene TRBJ2-7; D possibly corresponds to TRBD2 (6 bases). This CDR3 contains 15 residues. The germline V gene has CDR1 MNHEY and CDR2 SMNVEV (reference sequence). The V gene lost 8 bases and the J gene lost 1 base, with 18 bases spanning the gap. This CDR3 is CASVSLASGSYEQYF. CDR3 DNA: TGTGCCAGCGTATCCCTAGCGAGCGGGTCCTACGAGCAGTACTTC.

The chain recombines TRBV6-1 with TRBJ2-7; D gene uncertain. Germline CDR1 MNHNS, CDR2 SASEGT. Trimming removed 11 bases at V and 0 bases at J, with 17 bases between. The CDR3 extends over 14 amino acids. CDR3 sequence reads: CALRMQSPSYEQYF. The CDR3 region has the DNA TGTGCCCTCAGGATGCAGTCCCCCTCCTACGAGCAGTACTTC.

This clone was recorded once. The gene calls are TRBV5-1 and TRBJ1-1; D gene unclear. Germline V CDR1 and CDR2: SGHRS, YFSETQ. The germline V and J ends were trimmed by 0 bases and 0 bases, with 9 bases remaining between them. The CDR3 covers 15 residues. The CDR3 DNA is TGCGCCAGCAGCTTGGCCCAGACAATGAACACTGAAGCTTTCTTT. It specifies CASSLAQTMNTEAFF.

This clone was recorded only once. The CDR3 region has the DNA TGCGCCAGCGGAGAGGATACGCAGTATTTT. Protein product: CASGEDTQYF. This rearrangement joins TRBV10-1 to TRBJ2-3; D is ambiguous. The V end was cut by 8 bases, the J end by 6 bases, with 6 bases between. This CDR3 comprises 10 residues. CDR1 and CDR2 (germline): WNHNN, SYGVQD (reference sequence).

This sequence joins TRBV30 and TRBJ2-7; 7 bases are shared with TRBD1. The CDR3 extends over 13 amino acids. Per germline, CDR1 GTSNPN and CDR2 SVGIG (reference sequence). V trimming: 3 bases; J trimming: 2 bases; junction bases outside the gene matches: 4. CDR3 DNA: TGTGCCTGGAGCCCCGGGACAGCCTACGAGCAGTACTTC. Its protein product is CAWSPGTAYEQYF.

J is TRBJ1-2 and V is TRBV5-1; no definite D call. The V and J ends lost 3 bases and 1 base respectively, with 22 bases between them. CDR1 and CDR2 (germline): SGHRS, YFSETQ. The CDR3 is 18 residues long. CDR3 nucleotide sequence: TGCGCCAGCAGCTCGGAAAGACACCGAAGCCAAATTAACTATGGCTACACCTTC. It is translated as CASSSERHRSQINYGYTF. Together with reference TRBV5-1 and TRBJ1-2, the CDR3 gives the full variable domain: KAGVTQTPRYLIKTRGQQVTLSCSPISGHRSVSWYQQTPGQGLQFLFEYFSETQRNKGNFPGRFSGRQFSNSRSEMNVSTLELGDSALYLCASSSERHRSQINYGYTFGSGTRLTVV.

Points on this clone: Other DNA sequences in this sample translate to the same CDR3. The genes are TRBV5-1 and TRBJ2-7, with TRBD2 identical over 9 bases. With 4 bases clipped from V and 2 bases from J, the junction kept 4 bases outside the gene matches. Per germline, CDR1 SGHRS and CDR2 YFSETQ. This CDR3 region has 14 residues. This CDR3 is CASSSSGGPYEQYF. The DNA of the CDR3 is TGCGCCAGCAGCAGTAGCGGGGGCCCCTACGAGCAGTACTTC.

This rearrangement joins TRBV6-1 to TRBJ1-2; 11 bases align to TRBD1. Germline CDR1 reads MNHNS; CDR2 reads SASEGT. The CDR3 spans 14 residues. The ends lost 7 bases at V and 6 bases at J; junction bases unmatched: 7. The CDR3 spells CASTGTGGGNGYTF. DNA for the CDR3: TGTGCCAGCACTGGGACAGGGGGGGGGAATGGCTACACCTTC.

The table lists this clone with a count of one. CDR3: CATSRDKGADYGYTF. The DNA of the CDR3 is TGTGCCACCAGCAGAGATAAGGGAGCTGACTATGGCTACACCTTC. The rearrangement links TRBV15 to TRBJ1-2, with D unclear. Trimming pared 0 bases from V and 3 bases from J, leaving 11 bases between. CDR1 LNHNV and CDR2 YYDKDF come from the germline V gene (reference sequence). The CDR3 is 15 residues long.

The V call is TRBV19, the J call TRBJ1-2; D is possibly TRBD1 (6 bases). Trimming stripped 8 bases from V and 1 base from J, with 14 bases between. The CDR3 runs to 14 residues. Germline loops: CDR1 LNHDA, CDR2 SQIVND (reference sequence). The CDR3 sequence is CASHPTGFNYGYTF. The CDR3 DNA reads as TGTGCCAGTCACCCTACAGGGTTTAACTATGGCTACACCTTC.

The chain has TRBV7-8 and TRBJ1-1; D possibly corresponds to TRBD1 (5 bases). Trimming removed 4 bases at V and 4 bases at J, with 10 bases between. Per germline, CDR1 SGHVS and CDR2 FQNEAQ. This CDR3 spans 13 amino acids. CDR3 in amino acids: CASSSGVSTEAFF. The CDR3 nucleotides are TGTGCCAGCAGCTCGGGGGTGAGCACTGAAGCTTTCTTT. Variable domain in full (rest from reference TRBV7-8 and TRBJ1-1): GAGVSQSPRYKVAKRGQDVALRCDPISGHVSLFWYQQALGQGPEFLTYFQNEAQLDKSGLPSDRFFAERPEGSVSTLKIQRTQQEDSAVYLCASSSGVSTEAFFGQGTRLTVV.

This clone occurred a few times. The chain is built from TRBV5-1 and TRBJ2-2, with 10 bases matching TRBD1. V gave up 2 bases and J gave up 6 bases; unmatched junction bases: 7. Per the germline V gene, CDR1 is SGHRS and CDR2 is YFSETQ. This CDR3 has 16 amino acids. The CDR3 DNA is TGCGCCAGCAGCTTTTTTTTAGGACAGGGGGCCGGGGAGCTGTTTTTT. It encodes CASSFFLGQGAGELFF. Filled out from reference TRBV5-1 and TRBJ2-2, the complete variable domain reads KAGVTQTPRYLIKTRGQQVTLSCSPISGHRSVSWYQQTPGQGLQFLFEYFSETQRNKGNFPGRFSGRQFSNSRSEMNVSTLELGDSALYLCASSFFLGQGAGELFFGEGSRLTVL.

This clone was seen just once. The chain couples TRBV4-1 to TRBJ1-2, with D perhaps matching TRBD1 (5 bases). The CDR3 extends over 13 amino acids. Between the trimmed V and J ends, which lost 4 bases and 3 bases, there was a span of 9 bases. Per the germline V gene, CDR1 is MGHRA and CDR2 is YSYEKL. The CDR3 reads CASSPQEDYGYTF. CDR3 DNA: TGCGCCAGCAGCCCACAGGAAGACTATGGCTACACCTTC.